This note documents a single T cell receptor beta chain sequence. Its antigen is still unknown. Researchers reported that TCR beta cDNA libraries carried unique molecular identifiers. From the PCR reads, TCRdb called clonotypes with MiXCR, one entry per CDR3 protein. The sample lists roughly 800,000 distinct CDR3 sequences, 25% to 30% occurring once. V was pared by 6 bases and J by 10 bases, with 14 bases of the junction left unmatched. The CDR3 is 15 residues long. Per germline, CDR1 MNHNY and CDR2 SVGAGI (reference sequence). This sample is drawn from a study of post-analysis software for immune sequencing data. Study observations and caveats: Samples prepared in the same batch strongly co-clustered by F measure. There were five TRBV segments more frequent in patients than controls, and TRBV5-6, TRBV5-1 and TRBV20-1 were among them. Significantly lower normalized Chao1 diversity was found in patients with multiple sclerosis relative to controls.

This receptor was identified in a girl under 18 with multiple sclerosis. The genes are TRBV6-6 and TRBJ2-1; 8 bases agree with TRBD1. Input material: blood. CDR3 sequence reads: CASSPGTGGSREQFF. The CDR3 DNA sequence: TGTGCCAGCAGCCCCGGGACAGGAGGTTCGAGAGAGCAGTTCTTC.